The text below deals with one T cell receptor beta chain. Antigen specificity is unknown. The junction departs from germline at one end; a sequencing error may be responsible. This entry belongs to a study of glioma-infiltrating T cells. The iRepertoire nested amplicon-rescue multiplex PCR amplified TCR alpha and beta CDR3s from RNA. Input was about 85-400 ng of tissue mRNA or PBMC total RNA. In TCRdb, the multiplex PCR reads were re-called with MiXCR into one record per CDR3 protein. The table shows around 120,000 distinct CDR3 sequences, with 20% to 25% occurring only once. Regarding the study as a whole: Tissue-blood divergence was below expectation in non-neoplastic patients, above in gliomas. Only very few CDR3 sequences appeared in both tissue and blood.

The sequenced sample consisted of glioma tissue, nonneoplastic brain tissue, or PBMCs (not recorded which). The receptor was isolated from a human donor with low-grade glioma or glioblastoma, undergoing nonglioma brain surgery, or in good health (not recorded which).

CDR3 in DNA: TGTGCCAGTAGCTGGGAGACAGGGGGTTCACCCCTCCACTTT. Its protein is CASSWETGGSPLHF. V and J are TRBV5-6 and TRBJ1-6, with 9 bases aligning to TRBD1. The CDR3 is 14 amino acids. Germline V lookup: CDR1 SGHDT, CDR2 YYEEEE. The full variable domain, with the rest looked up from reference TRBV5-6 and TRBJ1-6, is DAGVTQSPTHLIKTRGQQVTLRCSPKSGHDTVSWYQQALGQGPQFIFQYYEEEERQRGNFPDRFSGHQFPNYSSELNVNALLLGDSALYLCASSWETGGSPLHFGNGTRLTVT.